This is a list of T cell receptor beta chains from one sample in a study of blood T cell repertoires in COVID-19. TCRdb keeps only in-frame clones here, not all; method: immunoSEQ multiplex PCR. The sample lists 100,000 to 150,000 clones; approximately 80% were seen once. Sequenced input: peripheral blood. These receptors originate from a man aged 40-55 years with active or convalescent COVID-19. Each CDR3 is given with its conserved first and last residue. A D gene is named only where the DNA matches it firmly. Rows give clone size only sometimes, using once, few, many, or a class for an expanded clone.

j_gene: TRBJ1-2; abundance: -; d_gene: TRBD1; v_gene: TRBV30; CDR3nt: TGTGCCTGGAGAGGGACAGGGGGCTATGGCTACACCTTC; CDR3aa: CAWRGTGGYGYTF
j_gene: TRBJ2-7; abundance: -; d_gene: TRBD1; v_gene: TRBV24-1; CDR3nt: TGTGCCACCAGTGATTGGGGACAGGGACGGGGAGAGCAGTACTTC; CDR3aa: CATSDWGQGRGEQYF
j_gene: TRBJ1-2; abundance: -; d_gene: -; v_gene: TRBV5-6; CDR3nt: TGTGCCAGCAGCTTGGAGCCAGGCCACTATGGCTACACCTTC; CDR3aa: CASSLEPGHYGYTF
j_gene: TRBJ1-1; abundance: -; d_gene: TRBD1; v_gene: TRBV4-3; CDR3nt: TGCGCCAGCAGCCAAAGGGACAGGGCGAACACTGAAGCTTTCTTT; CDR3aa: CASSQRDRANTEAFF
j_gene: TRBJ2-1; abundance: -; d_gene: -; v_gene: TRBV25-1; CDR3nt: TGTGCCAGCAGTGAACTCGCGATGGAGTTCTTC; CDR3aa: CASSELAMEFF
j_gene: TRBJ1-1; abundance: -; d_gene: -; v_gene: TRBV6-4; CDR3nt: TGTGCCAGCAGTGGCAGACTCTGGGACACTGAAGCTTTCTTT; CDR3aa: CASSGRLWDTEAFF
j_gene: TRBJ2-7; abundance: few; d_gene: -; v_gene: TRBV5-1; CDR3nt: TGCGCCAGCAGCTTGGGACAGAGCTCCTACGAGCAGTACTTC; CDR3aa: CASSLGQSSYEQYF
j_gene: TRBJ1-4; abundance: once; d_gene: TRBD1; v_gene: TRBV10-3; CDR3nt: TGTGCCACCCAACAGGGGACTAATGAAAAACTGTTTTTT; CDR3aa: CATQQGTNEKLFF
j_gene: TRBJ1-1; abundance: -; d_gene: -; v_gene: TRBV10-3; CDR3nt: TGTGCCATCAGTGAGTCGTTGGGGGAGGTAGGAGCTTTCTTT; CDR3aa: CAISESLGEVGAFF
j_gene: TRBJ2-7; abundance: -; d_gene: -; v_gene: TRBV9; CDR3nt: TGTGCCAGCAGCGTCGGAGGGGGAGGGTCCTACGAGCAGTACTTC; CDR3aa: CASSVGGGGSYEQYF
j_gene: TRBJ1-6; abundance: few; d_gene: -; v_gene: TRBV5-1; CDR3nt: TGCGCCAGCAGCGCGAATCAGGGCAGCAATTCACCCCTCCACTTT; CDR3aa: CASSANQGSNSPLHF
j_gene: TRBJ2-3; abundance: once; d_gene: TRBD1; v_gene: TRBV10-3; CDR3nt: TGTGCCATCAGTGGGGACAGGGGGGGGACTACGCAGTATTTT; CDR3aa: CAISGDRGGTTQYF
j_gene: TRBJ2-3; abundance: -; d_gene: TRBD1; v_gene: TRBV19; CDR3nt: TGTGCCAGTAGTAAGCGGACAGGGGGCTTGGGAGATACGCAGTATTTT; CDR3aa: CASSKRTGGLGDTQYF
j_gene: TRBJ1-2; abundance: few; d_gene: TRBD1; v_gene: TRBV6-5; CDR3nt: TGTGCCAGCAGTACGGCGTACAGGGGGCGCGATGGCTACACCTTC; CDR3aa: CASSTAYRGRDGYTF
j_gene: TRBJ1-4; abundance: -; d_gene: -; v_gene: TRBV5-1; CDR3nt: TGCGCCAGCAGCTTACAGGGTGCAACTAATGAAAAACTGTTTTTT; CDR3aa: CASSLQGATNEKLFF
j_gene: TRBJ2-1; abundance: -; d_gene: TRBD1; v_gene: TRBV6-5; CDR3nt: TGTGCCAGCAGTTACTCCGGGACAGGGGTGAATGAGCAGTTCTTC; CDR3aa: CASSYSGTGVNEQFF
j_gene: TRBJ2-5; abundance: -; d_gene: -; v_gene: TRBV11-3; CDR3nt: TGTGCCAGCAGCTTATCTGGGGGGAGCCAAGAGACCCAGTACTTC; CDR3aa: CASSLSGGSQETQYF
j_gene: TRBJ1-2; abundance: -; d_gene: TRBD1; v_gene: TRBV2; CDR3nt: TGTGCCAGAGGACAGGAAAATACTAACTATGGCTACACCTTC; CDR3aa: CARGQENTNYGYTF